The 29 T cell receptor beta chains presented below share a single source sample, sequenced in a study of response to subunit inactivated influenza vaccine. In TCRdb, the RT-PCR reads were re-called with MiXCR into one record per CDR3 protein. Of roughly 760,000 distinct CDR3 sequences in the sample, roughly 20% were seen once. This sample comprised PBMCs from blood, obtained more than 4 days after vaccination. The receptors were sampled from a man aged 50 to 59 who received an inactivated influenza vaccine.

This clonotype has just one count. The genes are TRBV5-1 and TRBJ2-3, with D perhaps matching TRBD2 (6 bases). The CDR3 totals 17 residues. The germline V and J ends were trimmed by 1 base and 2 bases, with 17 bases remaining between them. Per germline, CDR1 SGHRS and CDR2 YFSETQ. The CDR3 bases are TGCGCCAGCAGCTTGTCGCCCCCGGGAGAGTTCACAGATACGCAGTATTTT. This sequence encodes CASSLSPPGEFTDTQYF.

This clonotype has more than one count but fewer than ten. V gene TRBV15 combines with J gene TRBJ1-1; 10 bases align to TRBD1. The junction had 8 bases not matched to a gene; V was cut back by 7 bases and J by 0 bases. Per the germline V gene, CDR1 is LNHNV and CDR2 is YYDKDF (reference sequence). The CDR3 length is 16 residues. CDR3 amino acids: CATTSGTGAVNTEAFF. The CDR3 DNA reads as TGTGCCACCACTTCCGGGACAGGGGCCGTGAACACTGAAGCTTTCTTT.

The J gene is TRBJ2-3, the V gene TRBV20-1; D gene ambiguous. The CDR3 loop spans 13 amino acids. Trimming stripped 5 bases from V and 2 bases from J, with 11 bases between. Germline V gene sequence: CDR1 DFQATT, CDR2 SNEGSKA (reference sequence). DNA of the CDR3: TGCAGTGCTCAAGGAGATCCCACAGATACGCAGTATTTT. Protein: CSAQGDPTDTQYF.

This chain joins TRBV6-5 and TRBJ2-5; 15 bases align to TRBD2. The CDR3 extends over 17 amino acids. Germline-derived CDR1 and CDR2 are MNHEY and SVGAGI. The trim removed 4 bases at V and 4 bases at J, leaving 7 bases unmatched. Here the CDR3 DNA reads TGTGCCAGCAGTTTTCCGGGACTAGCGGGAGGTCCAGAGACCCAGTACTTC. It codes for CASSFPGLAGGPETQYF.

The chain couples TRBV5-1 to TRBJ2-7; the match to TRBD1 covers 7 bases. The trim removed 3 bases at V and 2 bases at J, leaving 11 bases unmatched. The CDR3 consists of 16 residues. Germline CDR1 SGHRS, CDR2 YFSETQ. CDR3 coding DNA: TGCGCCAGCAGCTCGTCAGCAGGGACAGTGACCTACGAGCAGTACTTC. This encodes CASSSSAGTVTYEQYF.

CDR3 in amino acids: CASSFGVGAGGYYEQYF. For the CDR3, the DNA is TGTGCCAGCAGTTTTGGGGTGGGGGCAGGGGGATACTACGAGCAGTACTTC. This chain joins TRBV12-3 or TRBV12-4 and TRBJ2-7; 7 bases align to TRBD1. The CDR3 loop spans 17 amino acids. Trimming took 3 bases from V and 3 from J; bases not matched to a gene: 14.

The chain recombines TRBV20-1 with TRBJ2-5; D tentatively fits TRBD1 or TRBD2 (5 bases each). The CDR3 is made up of 12 amino acids. Germline V gene sequence: CDR1 DFQATT, CDR2 SNEGSKA (reference sequence). V dropped 6 bases and J dropped 6 bases, with 14 bases sitting between them. The CDR3: CSASGFGKTQYF. In DNA, the CDR3 is TGCAGTGCGTCAGGGTTCGGGAAGACCCAGTACTTC.

The CDR3 region has the DNA TGTGCCAGCAGCTTACAACCGGGACAGGGGGCTTACGAGCAGTACTTC. This codes for CASSLQPGQGAYEQYF. The chain is built from TRBV7-6 and TRBJ2-7, with 12 bases aligning to TRBD1. Trimming cost V 2 bases and J 4 bases; bases outside gene matches: 6. The germline gives CDR1 SGHVS, CDR2 FNYEAQ. CDR3 length: 16 amino acids.

V gene TRBV5-1 combines with J gene TRBJ2-1; D is unresolved. Trimming cost V 5 bases and J 5 bases, with 17 bases left between them. The CDR3 has 15 amino acids. Germline CDR1 SGHRS, CDR2 YFSETQ. CDR3 protein: CASRLTLPMNNEQFF. DNA for the CDR3: TGCGCCAGCAGATTGACGCTCCCCATGAACAATGAGCAGTTCTTC.

As regards this clonotype: One base away lies a much larger clone, so this may be a sequencing read error. CDR3: CASSEADSTDTQYF. CDR3 sequence (DNA): TGTGCCAGCAGTGAAGCGGACAGCACAGATACGCAGTATTTT. The gene calls are TRBV2 and TRBJ2-3; D ambiguous. The CDR3 totals 14 residues. With 0 bases removed from V and 0 bases from J, the gap between germline ends came to 4 bases. Looked up from germline, CDR1 is SNHLY and CDR2 is FYNNEI.

V and J are TRBV4-2 and TRBJ2-7; TRBD2 is a possible D gene (6 bases). Trimming removed 0 bases from V and 2 bases from J, with 11 bases in between. CDR1 is LGHNA and CDR2 is YNFKEQ in the germline V gene. CDR3 length: 15 residues. The CDR3 loop is CASSQDPGGAYEQYF. For the CDR3, the DNA is TGTGCCAGCAGCCAAGATCCCGGAGGGGCCTACGAGCAGTACTTC.

The V gene is TRBV7-2, the J gene TRBJ1-3; D not certain. V lost 4 bases and J lost 4, with 14 bases in between. Germline V CDR1 and CDR2: SGHTA, FQGNSA. This CDR3 has 15 amino acids. CDR3 in amino acids: CASSSLQVKGNTIYF. DNA for the CDR3: TGTGCCAGCAGCTCTTTGCAGGTTAAAGGAAACACCATATATTTT.

This clonotype occurred a few times. The chain carries TRBV12-3 or TRBV12-4 and TRBJ2-7; D unresolved. Trimming shortened V by 4 bases and J by 2 bases, and 6 bases separated the two germline ends. This CDR3 has 12 amino acids. The CDR3 DNA reads TGTGCCAGCAGTTACGCCCCCTACGAGCAGTACTTC. Protein product: CASSYAPYEQYF.

The chain has TRBV4-3 and TRBJ2-2; TRBD2 matches 13 bases. Trimming removed 4 bases from V and 9 bases from J; junction bases left unmatched: 8. Germline V CDR1 and CDR2: LGHNA, YSLEER. CDR3 size: 16 residues. The CDR3 is CASSPQRTSGSWELFF. The CDR3 DNA reads as TGCGCCAGCAGCCCCCAGAGGACTAGCGGGAGCTGGGAGCTGTTTTTT.

This clonotype has just a few counts. The chain couples TRBV12-3 or TRBV12-4 to TRBJ2-7, with D perhaps TRBD1 or TRBD2 (5 bases each). Trimming pared 9 bases from V and 1 base from J, leaving 13 bases between. CDR3 size: 13 residues. The CDR3 DNA reads as TGTGCCAGTTCACAGGAGGTTTCCTACGAGCAGTACTTC. Protein: CASSQEVSYEQYF.

In its sample, this clonotype was seen many times. This chain connects TRBV12-3 or TRBV12-4 to TRBJ2-3; the D gene is possibly TRBD2 (6 bases). Trimming removed 6 bases at V and 4 bases at J, with 8 bases between. The CDR3 runs 12 residues. The CDR3 DNA reads TGTGCCAGCAGCTGGGGGGCAGATACGCAGTATTTT. Its protein is CASSWGADTQYF.

The chain has TRBV5-1 and TRBJ2-7; D gene ambiguous. This CDR3 contains 13 residues. Germline V lookup: CDR1 SGHRS, CDR2 YFSETQ. V was clipped by 2 bases and J by 0 bases, with 6 bases between them. Here the CDR3 reads CASSFYSSYEQYF. CDR3 in DNA: TGCGCCAGCAGCTTTTATAGCTCCTACGAGCAGTACTTC.

A few counts support this clonotype. The rearrangement links TRBV7-6 to TRBJ2-7; TRBD1 aligns across 8 bases. Trimming cost V 2 bases and J 2 bases; bases outside gene matches: 5. Germline V gene data show CDR1 as SGHVS and CDR2 as FNYEAQ. CDR3 length: 15 residues. CDR3 DNA: TGTGCCAGCAGCTTAACGGGACAGGCCCCCTACGAGCAGTACTTC. It encodes CASSLTGQAPYEQYF.

The chain carries TRBV10-3 and TRBJ2-2; TRBD1 might be the D (5 bases). CDR3 length equals 14 residues. Between the trimmed V and J ends, which lost 7 bases and 0 bases, there was a span of 9 bases. Germline V gene data show CDR1 as ENHRY and CDR2 as SYGVKD. The CDR3 here is CAINQGTNTGELFF. CDR3 coding DNA: TGTGCCATCAATCAGGGAACGAACACCGGGGAGCTGTTTTTT.

This clonotype came up a few times. This rearrangement joins TRBV6-2 or TRBV6-3 to TRBJ2-5, with D perhaps TRBD2 (5 bases). CDR3 length: 13 amino acids. V was pared by 6 bases and J by 2 bases, with 10 bases between. Germline assignment: CDR1 MNHEY and CDR2 SVGEGT. The CDR3 loop reads CASRSPGQETQYF. In DNA, the CDR3 is TGTGCCAGCAGATCACCGGGACAAGAGACCCAGTACTTC.

CDR3 nucleotide sequence: TGTGCCAGCAGCTTAGAAAGTGGCGGGGAGCTGTTTTTT. As protein: CASSLESGGELFF. The chain is built from TRBV7-9 and TRBJ2-2; D is uncertain. Trimming stripped 1 base from V and 7 bases from J, with 7 bases between. CDR1 and CDR2 from the germline V gene are SEHNR and FQNEAQ (reference sequence). CDR3 length: 13 amino acids.

This clonotype was counted between two and nine times. CDR3 region: CASRYPSSEGPHRGYTF. The CDR3 DNA reads TGTGCCAGCAGGTACCCGAGTAGTGAGGGGCCGCACAGGGGCTACACCTTC. The rearrangement joins TRBV28 to TRBJ1-2, with D possibly being TRBD1 (5 bases). V lost 6 bases and J lost 8, with 28 bases in between. This CDR3 has 17 residues. Germline V gene sequence: CDR1 MDHEN, CDR2 SYDVKM.

The chain couples TRBV20-1 to TRBJ2-2; D is uncertain. Trimming pared 6 bases from V and 1 base from J, leaving 12 bases between. The length of the CDR3 is 14 residues. CDR1 DFQATT and CDR2 SNEGSKA come from the germline V gene (reference sequence). The CDR3 DNA sequence: TGCAGTGCAGACCGATCAGTGAACACCGGGGAGCTGTTTTTT. Protein sequence: CSADRSVNTGELFF.

This clonotype has just a few counts. The rearrangement uses TRBV5-1 and TRBJ1-2, with 8 positions matching TRBD1. The germline gives CDR1 SGHRS, CDR2 YFSETQ. This CDR3 contains 15 residues. V lost 8 bases to trimming and J lost 5 bases; unmatched junction nucleotides: 14. CDR3 sequence reads: CARTTTTGEKYGYTF. CDR3 coding DNA: TGCGCCAGGACTACCACGACAGGGGAGAAATATGGCTACACCTTC.

A few counts support this clonotype. The chain has TRBV20-1 and TRBJ2-7, with TRBD1 matching 8 bases. The CDR3 runs 18 residues. Per germline, CDR1 DFQATT and CDR2 SNEGSKA (reference sequence). Trimming removed 0 bases from V and 5 bases from J; junction bases left unmatched: 18. CDR3 sequence reads: CSARDLFRADRETDEQYF. Written as DNA, the CDR3 is TGCAGTGCTAGAGATCTTTTCCGTGCGGACAGGGAAACGGACGAGCAGTACTTC.

This clonotype came up a few times. CDR3 sequence reads: CATSDPGLAGQETQYF. CDR3 bases: TGTGCCACCAGTGATCCAGGACTAGCGGGACAAGAGACCCAGTACTTC. The J gene is TRBJ2-5, the V gene TRBV24-1, with TRBD2 matching over 12 bases. The V segment lost 3 bases and the J segment 2 bases; nucleotides outside the gene matches: 3. The CDR3 is made up of 16 amino acids. CDR1 and CDR2 from the germline V gene are KGHDR and SFDVKD.

V gene TRBV20-1 combines with J gene TRBJ2-7; D gene uncertain. Germline values: CDR1 DFQATT, CDR2 SNEGSKA (reference sequence). The V gene lost 3 bases and the J gene lost 7 bases, with 13 bases spanning the gap. This CDR3 comprises 12 residues. The CDR3 DNA reads as TGCAGTGCTAGTCGAGGCGAGTGGGAGCAGTACTTC. Encoded protein: CSASRGEWEQYF.

The sample holds many counts of this clonotype. The chain uses TRBV5-1 and TRBJ1-1; no reliable D call. Germline-derived CDR1 and CDR2 are SGHRS and YFSETQ. The germline V and J ends were trimmed by 0 bases and 5 bases, with 11 bases remaining between them. The CDR3 is made up of 14 amino acids. The CDR3 nucleotides read TGCGCCAGCAGCTTGGAGCCTTCTCGGACTGAAGCTTTCTTT. Translated: CASSLEPSRTEAFF.

This chain uses TRBV9 with TRBJ2-1; D possibly matches TRBD1 or TRBD2 (6 bases each). Trimming cost V 1 base and J 5 bases, with 16 bases left between them. CDR3 length equals 16 residues. CDR1 and CDR2 from the germline V gene are SGDLS and YYNGEE. CDR3 region: CASSVRGAKRDNEQFF. The CDR3 nucleotides read TGTGCCAGCAGCGTAAGGGGGGCGAAAAGGGACAATGAGCAGTTCTTC.